What follows are 16 T cell receptor beta chains derived from one specimen sequenced in a study of blood T cell repertoires in COVID-19. The assay was immunoSEQ multiplex PCR, and TCRdb's table has in-frame clones only and misses some. The profile shows around 400,000 clones, 70% to 90% of them singletons. The specimen sequenced was peripheral blood. The receptors shown here come from a woman between 55 and 75 years old with COVID-19, enrolled during active disease.

The rearrangement uses TRBV2 and TRBJ2-7, with D possibly being TRBD1 (6 bases). The germline V and J ends were trimmed by 5 bases and 2 bases, with 13 bases remaining between them. Looked up from germline, CDR1 is SNHLY and CDR2 is FYNNEI. There are 14 residues in the CDR3. Written as DNA, the CDR3 is TGTGCCAGCAGTCCACAGGGAAGGACCTACGAGCAGTACTTC. This encodes CASSPQGRTYEQYF.

The J gene is TRBJ2-2, the V gene TRBV3-1 (or the pseudogene TRBV3-2), with 11 bases aligning to TRBD2. Germline V CDR1 and CDR2: LGHDT, YNNKEL (reference sequence). V trimming: 1 base; J trimming: 3 bases; junction bases outside the gene matches: 4. The CDR3 loop spans 17 amino acids. The CDR3 protein is CASSQGLAGGDTGELFF. CDR3 nucleotides: TGTGCCAGCAGCCAAGGTCTAGCGGGGGGAGACACCGGGGAGCTGTTTTTT.

This chain connects TRBV27 to TRBJ2-5, with D perhaps matching TRBD1 (6 bases). Trimming took 3 bases from V and 2 from J, leaving 13 bases between them. CDR1 is MNHEY, CDR2 SMNVEV, per germline (reference sequence). There are 15 residues in the CDR3. The CDR3: CASSFPQGPQETQYF. The CDR3 DNA is TGTGCCAGCAGTTTCCCTCAGGGGCCACAAGAGACCCAGTACTTC.

The chain is built from TRBV2 and TRBJ1-6; 7 bases are shared with TRBD1. The CDR3 has 14 residues. V lost 9 bases and J lost 4; bases outside the gene matches: 6. Germline V lookup: CDR1 SNHLY, CDR2 FYNNEI. CDR3 loop: CARSGTVYNSPLHF. The CDR3 coding sequence is TGTGCCAGATCCGGGACAGTGTATAATTCACCCCTCCACTTT. Filled out from reference TRBV2 and TRBJ1-6, the complete variable domain reads EPEVTQTPSHQVTQMGQEVILRCVPISNHLYFYWYRQILGQKVEFLVSFYNNEISEKSEIFDDQFSVERPDGSNFTLKIRSTKLEDSAMYFCARSGTVYNSPLHFGNGTRLTVT.

This clone was detected only once. This chain uses TRBV6-5 with TRBJ2-3, with 7 bases that match TRBD2. CDR1 MNHEY and CDR2 SVGAGI come from the germline V gene. The CDR3 is 13 residues long. The junction had 3 bases not matched to a gene; V was cut back by 8 bases and J by 1 base. CDR3 loop: CASVRGGTDTQYF. The CDR3 nucleotides read TGTGCCAGCGTACGGGGGGGCACAGATACGCAGTATTTT.

CDR3 bases: TGTGCCAGCAGCCGCGAAAACTATGGCTACACCTTC. As protein: CASSRENYGYTF. V usage is TRBV7-9 and J usage is TRBJ1-2; D gene unclear. V lost 5 bases to trimming and J lost 2 bases, with 6 bases between them. The CDR3 consists of 12 residues. Germline CDR1 is SEHNR and CDR2 is FQNEAQ (reference sequence).

The rearrangement links TRBV7-9 to TRBJ2-6; a possible D gene is TRBD1 (6 bases). Trimming took off 5 bases at V and 0 bases at J, with 17 bases between the two ends. Germline lookup yields CDR1 SEHNR and CDR2 FQNEAQ (reference sequence). The CDR3 length is 18 residues. The CDR3 bases are TGTGCCAGCAGCCGAGAGGGCAGGGGCTACTCTGGGGCCAACGTCCTGACTTTC. It yields the protein CASSREGRGYSGANVLTF.

This clone was seen many times. The sample contains more than one DNA sequence encoding this CDR3. The gene calls are TRBV2 and TRBJ1-2, with D perhaps TRBD1 (6 bases). V was shortened by 3 bases and J by 4 bases, with 9 bases between the two germline ends. Germline assignment: CDR1 SNHLY and CDR2 FYNNEI. This CDR3 is 13 amino acids long. This CDR3 is CASSEDRSYGYTF. The CDR3 region has the DNA TGTGCCAGCAGTGAGGACAGATCCTATGGCTACACCTTC.

The chain uses TRBV28 and TRBJ2-2; D may be TRBD1 (6 bases). The CDR3 has 15 residues. Trimming removed 6 bases at V and 0 bases at J, with 11 bases between. Germline values: CDR1 MDHEN, CDR2 SYDVKM. CDR3 sequence: CASSPGHSNTGELFF. CDR3 nucleotide sequence: TGTGCCAGCAGCCCGGGACACTCGAACACCGGGGAGCTGTTTTTT.

The J gene is TRBJ2-7, the V gene TRBV6-5; D might be TRBD2 (5 bases). V lost 6 bases and J lost 1, with 13 bases in between. This CDR3 is 14 amino acids long. CDR1 is MNHEY and CDR2 is SVGAGI in the germline V gene. The CDR3 DNA reads TGTGCCAGCAGCCCAAGGACGGGGTCCTACGAGCAGTACTTC. This sequence encodes CASSPRTGSYEQYF.

The chain uses TRBV27 and TRBJ2-5, with D possibly TRBD1 on 5 matching bases. The CDR3 spans 14 residues. CDR1 MNHEY and CDR2 SMNVEV come from the germline V gene (reference sequence). V was trimmed by 6 bases and J by 7 bases, leaving 18 bases between them. The CDR3 DNA sequence: TGTGCCAGCAGCCACAAGGGGTTGGTGGGGACCCAGTACTTC. This encodes CASSHKGLVGTQYF.

In this sample, this clone turned up once. The chain employs TRBV11-2 and TRBJ1-6; TRBD1 is a possible D gene (6 bases). Germline lookup yields CDR1 SGHAT and CDR2 FQNNGV. V lost 6 bases and J 0 bases, leaving 18 bases between the germline ends. The CDR3 totals 18 residues. The CDR3 here is CASSPGLGANSYNSPLHF. The DNA of the CDR3 is TGTGCCAGCAGTCCCGGGTTGGGGGCCAACTCCTATAATTCACCCCTCCACTTT.

In this sample, this clone turned up once. The chain recombines TRBV19 with TRBJ2-7, with 11 positions matching TRBD2. The CDR3 runs to 16 residues. Germline V gene data show CDR1 as LNHDA and CDR2 as SQIVND (reference sequence). J was trimmed by 2 bases and V by 4 bases; bases with no gene match: 7. CDR3 in amino acids: CASSRTSGGPPYEQYF. As DNA, the CDR3 is TGTGCCAGTAGTAGAACTAGCGGGGGTCCCCCCTACGAGCAGTACTTC.

The chain is built from TRBV11-2 and TRBJ2-5; the D gene is possibly TRBD2 (5 bases). Between the trimmed V and J ends, which lost 6 bases and 4 bases, there was a span of 15 bases. Germline CDR1 reads SGHAT; CDR2 reads FQNNGV. The CDR3 length is 14 residues. The CDR3 coding sequence is TGTGCCAGCAGACCGAATTTACTAGTAGAGACCCAGTACTTC. This encodes CASRPNLLVETQYF.

This clone was observed a single time. The V call is TRBV6-1, the J call TRBJ1-1; D unclear. The CDR3 is 14 amino acids. Germline V CDR1 and CDR2: MNHNS, SASEGT. Trimming pared 2 bases from V and 3 bases from J, leaving 10 bases between. This CDR3 is CASSESPLDTEAFF. The CDR3 coding sequence is TGTGCCAGCAGTGAAAGCCCCCTGGACACTGAAGCTTTCTTT.

This clone turned up a few times. The rearrangement links TRBV18 to TRBJ2-1; D not resolved. V was pared by 1 base and J by 0 bases, with 13 bases between. Germline V gene data show CDR1 as KGHSH and CDR2 as LQKENI. This CDR3 contains 17 residues. The CDR3 spells CASSPRLGASSYNEQFF. The CDR3 bases are TGTGCCAGCTCACCACGCCTAGGCGCGAGCTCCTACAATGAGCAGTTCTTC.